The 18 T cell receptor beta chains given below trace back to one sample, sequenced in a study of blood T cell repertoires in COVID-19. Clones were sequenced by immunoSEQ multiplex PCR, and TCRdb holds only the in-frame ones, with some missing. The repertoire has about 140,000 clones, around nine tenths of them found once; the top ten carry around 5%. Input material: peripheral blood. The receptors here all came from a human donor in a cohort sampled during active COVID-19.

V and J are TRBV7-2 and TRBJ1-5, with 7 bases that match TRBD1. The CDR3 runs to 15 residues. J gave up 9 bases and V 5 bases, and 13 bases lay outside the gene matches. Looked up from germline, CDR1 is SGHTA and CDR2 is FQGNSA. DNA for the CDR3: TGTGCCAGCAGCCAGGGACAGCTATCTTCCTTGCCCCAGCATTTT. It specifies CASSQGQLSSLPQHF.

CDR3 residues: CAILRQSLPYGYTF. For the CDR3, the DNA is TGTGCTATTTTGCGACAGTCCCTCCCCTATGGCTACACCTTC. This chain links TRBV12-5 with TRBJ1-2, with D possibly TRBD1 on 5 matching bases. The length of the CDR3 is 14 residues. Germline CDR1 reads LGHNT; CDR2 reads FRNRAP. Trimming took 10 bases from V and 4 from J, leaving 19 bases between them. The variable domain in full, completed from reference TRBV12-5 and TRBJ1-2, reads DARVTQTPRHKVTEMGQEVTMRCQPILGHNTVFWYRQTMMQGLELLAYFRNRAPLDDSGMPKDRFSAEMPDATLATLKIQPSEPRDSAVYFCAILRQSLPYGYTFGSGTRLTVV.

CDR3 in DNA: TGTGCCAGCAGTGAAGGAGGGCCTGAAGCTTTCTTT. Amino acid sequence: CASSEGGPEAFF. The rearrangement joins TRBV2 to TRBJ1-1; no reliable D call. The CDR3 extends over 12 amino acids. Trimming pared 1 base from V and 6 bases from J, leaving 6 bases between. In germline, CDR1 is SNHLY, CDR2 FYNNEI.

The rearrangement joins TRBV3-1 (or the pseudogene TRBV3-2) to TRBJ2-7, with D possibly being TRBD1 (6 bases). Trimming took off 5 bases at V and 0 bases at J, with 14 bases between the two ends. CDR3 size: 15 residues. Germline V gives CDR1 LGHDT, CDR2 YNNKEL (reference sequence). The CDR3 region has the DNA TGTGCCAGCAGCAAACCGGGGACAACCTCCTACGAGCAGTACTTC. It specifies CASSKPGTTSYEQYF.

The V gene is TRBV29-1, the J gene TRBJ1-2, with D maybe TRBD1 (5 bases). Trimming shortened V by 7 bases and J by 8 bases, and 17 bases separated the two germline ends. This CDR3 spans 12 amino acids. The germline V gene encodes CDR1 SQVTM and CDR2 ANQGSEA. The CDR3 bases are TGCAGCGCTGCTAGCGGGGGTAGAGGCTACACCTTC. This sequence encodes CSAASGGRGYTF.

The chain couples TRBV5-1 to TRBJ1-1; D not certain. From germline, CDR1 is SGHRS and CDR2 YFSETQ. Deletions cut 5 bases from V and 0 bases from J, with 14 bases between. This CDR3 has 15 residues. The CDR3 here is CASSPEGELNTEAFF. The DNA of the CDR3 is TGCGCCAGCAGTCCAGAGGGAGAACTGAACACTGAAGCTTTCTTT. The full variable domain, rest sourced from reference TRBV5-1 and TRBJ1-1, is KAGVTQTPRYLIKTRGQQVTLSCSPISGHRSVSWYQQTPGQGLQFLFEYFSETQRNKGNFPGRFSGRQFSNSRSEMNVSTLELGDSALYLCASSPEGELNTEAFFGQGTRLTVV.

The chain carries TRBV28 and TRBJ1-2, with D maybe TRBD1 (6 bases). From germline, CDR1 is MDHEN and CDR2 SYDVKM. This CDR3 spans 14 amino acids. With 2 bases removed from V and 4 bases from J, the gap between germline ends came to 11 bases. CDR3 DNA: TGTGCCAGCAGTTTAGGGGGCGGAGGCTATGGCTACACCTTC. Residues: CASSLGGGGYGYTF.

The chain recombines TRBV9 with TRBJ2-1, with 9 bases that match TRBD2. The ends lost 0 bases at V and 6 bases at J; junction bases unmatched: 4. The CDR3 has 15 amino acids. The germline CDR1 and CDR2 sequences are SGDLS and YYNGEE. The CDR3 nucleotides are TGTGCCAGCAGCGTAGTTAGCGGGAGTGGCAATGAGCAGTTCTTC. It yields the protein CASSVVSGSGNEQFF.

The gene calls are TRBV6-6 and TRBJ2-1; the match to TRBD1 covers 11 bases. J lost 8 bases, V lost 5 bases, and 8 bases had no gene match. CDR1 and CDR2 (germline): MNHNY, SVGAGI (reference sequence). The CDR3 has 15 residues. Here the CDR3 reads CASSNRDRGFYEQFF. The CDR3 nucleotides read TGTGCCAGCAGTAACCGGGACAGGGGGTTTTATGAGCAGTTCTTC.

The CDR3 loop reads CASKTGMGAFF. The CDR3 region has the DNA TGTGCCAGCAAGACAGGGATGGGAGCTTTCTTT. The genes are TRBV2 and TRBJ1-1, with 7 bases matching TRBD1. Germline values: CDR1 SNHLY, CDR2 FYNNEI. Unmatched junction bases numbered 6, after V lost 7 bases and J lost 10 bases. The length of the CDR3 is 11 residues.

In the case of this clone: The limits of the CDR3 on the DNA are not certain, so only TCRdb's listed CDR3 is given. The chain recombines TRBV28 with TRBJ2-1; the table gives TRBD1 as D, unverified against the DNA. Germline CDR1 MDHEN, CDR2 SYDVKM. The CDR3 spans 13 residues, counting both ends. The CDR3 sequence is CASSLVGQGIGFF.

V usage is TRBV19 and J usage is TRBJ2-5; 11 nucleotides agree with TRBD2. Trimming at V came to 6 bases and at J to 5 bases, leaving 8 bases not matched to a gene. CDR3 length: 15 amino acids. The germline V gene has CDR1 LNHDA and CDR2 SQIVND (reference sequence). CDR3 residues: CASSQVAGGHETQYF. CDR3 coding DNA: TGTGCCAGTAGCCAGGTAGCGGGGGGGCACGAGACCCAGTACTTC.

The chain's CDR3 is CASSSLGHGGNSKNIQYF. The DNA of the CDR3 is TGTGCCAGCAGCTCCCTCGGACATGGTGGGAACTCCAAAAACATTCAGTACTTC. V gene TRBV5-4 combines with J gene TRBJ2-4; a weak D match, TRBD1 (5 bases). From germline, CDR1 is SGHNT and CDR2 YYREEE (reference sequence). The CDR3 spans 18 residues. V was cut by 3 bases and J by 2 bases, with 21 bases left in between.

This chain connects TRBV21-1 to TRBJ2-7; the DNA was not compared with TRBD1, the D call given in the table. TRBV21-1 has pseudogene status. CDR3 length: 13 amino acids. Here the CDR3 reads CASKGGYAYEQYF. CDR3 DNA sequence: TGTGCCAGCAAAGGGGGCTACGCCTACGAGCAGTACTTC.

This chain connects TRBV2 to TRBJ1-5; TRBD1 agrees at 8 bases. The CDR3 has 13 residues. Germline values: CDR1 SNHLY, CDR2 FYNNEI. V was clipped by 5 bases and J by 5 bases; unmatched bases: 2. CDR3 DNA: TGTGCCAGCAGTAGACAGGGGTATCAGCCCCAGCATTTT. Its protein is CASSRQGYQPQHF.

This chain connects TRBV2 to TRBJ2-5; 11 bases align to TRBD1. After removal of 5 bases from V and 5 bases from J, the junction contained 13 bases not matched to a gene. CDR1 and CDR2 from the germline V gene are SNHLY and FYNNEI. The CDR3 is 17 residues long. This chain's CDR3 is CASSYGQGAATGETQYF. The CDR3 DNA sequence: TGTGCCAGCAGTTATGGACAGGGGGCTGCAACTGGGGAGACCCAGTACTTC. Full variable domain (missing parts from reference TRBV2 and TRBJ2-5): EPEVTQTPSHQVTQMGQEVILRCVPISNHLYFYWYRQILGQKVEFLVSFYNNEISEKSEIFDDQFSVERPDGSNFTLKIRSTKLEDSAMYFCASSYGQGAATGETQYFGPGTRLLVL.

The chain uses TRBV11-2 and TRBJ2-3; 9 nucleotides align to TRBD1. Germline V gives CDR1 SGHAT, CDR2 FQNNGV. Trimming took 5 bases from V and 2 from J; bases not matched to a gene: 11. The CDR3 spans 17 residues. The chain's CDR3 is CASSAWYGTGITDTQYF. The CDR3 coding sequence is TGTGCCAGCAGCGCTTGGTATGGGACAGGGATCACAGATACGCAGTATTTT.

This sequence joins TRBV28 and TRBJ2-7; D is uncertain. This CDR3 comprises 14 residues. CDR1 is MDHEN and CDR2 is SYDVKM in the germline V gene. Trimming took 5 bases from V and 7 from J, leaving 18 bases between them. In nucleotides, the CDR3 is TGTGCCAGCAGTAAGCCGAACAGATTCTGGGAGCAGTACTTC. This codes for CASSKPNRFWEQYF.